These T cell receptor beta chains were read from a single sample in a study of CD8 T cells in ankylosing spondylitis. TCRdb recomputed calls from the 5' RACE reads with MiXCR, one row per CDR3 protein. The sample contains 250,000 to 400,000 distinct CDR3 sequences, roughly 11% of which appear only once. Sequenced sample: blood, either unsorted or a sorted T cell fraction (not recorded which). The receptor source for this set is a female donor with ankylosing spondylitis or in good health (not recorded which). The conserved cysteine and the conserved F or W are not part of the CDR3 here. Clone size, where shown, is once, few, many, or a class for clones that have expanded.

clone_size,cdr3_length,j_call,v_call,cdr3_aa
many,12,TRBJ2-1,TRBV29-1,SANRESGGNEQF
many,13,TRBJ2-7,TRBV6-5,ASSYSVGLGNEQY
-,14,TRBJ2-2,TRBV7-3,ASSLTQGPNTGELF
many,9,TRBJ2-7,TRBV20-1,SARSLAEQY
many,14,TRBJ2-3,TRBV4-1,ASSQEETGLVDTQY
few,12,TRBJ2-5,TRBV6-5,ASSYSTGQETQY
many,11,TRBJ1-1,TRBV5-1,ASSQQGGTEAF
many,13,TRBJ2-7,TRBV20-1,SARDRDRGSHEQY
many,16,TRBJ2-7,TRBV10-3,AISDGTGASHFSYEQY
-,13,TRBJ2-2,TRBV7-2,ASSSRTGLGGELF
many,10,TRBJ2-5,TRBV20-1,SARPQEETQY
few,12,TRBJ1-2,TRBV5-5,ASSLEYRGYGYT
many,13,TRBJ2-1,TRBV27,ASSSGTSGNNEQF
few,12,TRBJ2-5,TRBV6-2/TRBV6-3,ASSPPQGQETQY
-,10,TRBJ2-7,TRBV7-8,ASSPPLYEQY
many,13,TRBJ2-3,TRBV24-1,ATSDDRGLRDTQY
many,11,TRBJ1-1,TRBV6-6,ASSYEGHTEAF
-,12,TRBJ2-7,TRBV5-1,ASSLQEAPSEQY
many,14,TRBJ2-3,TRBV20-1,SATDEREARTDTQY
many,9,TRBJ1-1,TRBV29-1,SVDGRGEAF
many,13,TRBJ1-2,TRBV7-9,ASSPYGQGVVGYT
-,14,TRBJ1-2,TRBV6-1,ASSTPTGVPNYGYT
-,10,TRBJ2-7,TRBV20-1,SATNVAGGQY
-,12,TRBJ1-5,TRBV6-1,ASTVRGGNQPQH
many,13,TRBJ2-5,TRBV5-1,ASSRQGSFGETQY
many,9,TRBJ1-1,TRBV27,ATKRGTEAF
many,11,TRBJ1-3,TRBV7-2,ASSEDPRNTIY
-,13,TRBJ2-7,TRBV7-6,ASSPQLGHSYEQY
few,12,TRBJ2-7,TRBV15,ATSFGLEAYEQY
many,15,TRBJ2-5,TRBV20-1,SAFPGLTSGLRETQY
many,13,TRBJ2-4,TRBV28,ASSTSRIAKNIQY
many,14,TRBJ1-4,TRBV7-2,ASSRTGGATNEKLF
many,15,TRBJ2-2,TRBV20-1,SALDLSGKGETGELF
many,13,TRBJ2-1,TRBV30,AWGGTGSSYNEQF
many,14,TRBJ2-2,TRBV20-1,SALPGLAGVTGELF
-,16,TRBJ2-5,TRBV27,ASSPWTGGTVRSVDQY
few,12,TRBJ2-7,TRBV7-2,ASSPAGQLYEQY
few,14,TRBJ2-1,TRBV5-1,ASSLGSSGGYNEQF
-,14,TRBJ1-3,TRBV5-1,ASSRREASSGNTIY
few,14,TRBJ2-5,TRBV7-9,ASSRGLAGGEETQY
-,11,TRBJ1-5,TRBV29-1,SVEEGVRRPQH
many,10,TRBJ1-1,TRBV29-1,SVIGGQGRTF
many,12,TRBJ2-7,TRBV20-1,SADPGTSRYEQY
many,13,TRBJ2-1,TRBV5-1,ASSKVGGNNNEQF
many,11,TRBJ1-1,TRBV28,ATSGRGRRDAF
few,14,TRBJ1-2,TRBV3-1,ASSPDPGRTFYGYT
many,14,TRBJ2-3,TRBV5-1,ASSSATSGGTDTQY
many,14,TRBJ2-1,TRBV24-1,ATSVSLAGGPNEQF
-,12,TRBJ2-3,TRBV28,ALERTGDPDTQY
many,13,TRBJ2-3,TRBV5-1,ASSQDRGWTDTQY
-,15,TRBJ2-2,TRBV9,ASSVHAGGLSTGELF
many,12,TRBJ1-1,TRBV3-1,ASSSDTQNTEAF
many,14,TRBJ2-2,TRBV10-3,AIGAAFQRNTGELF
few,14,TRBJ2-1,TRBV2,ASRFSRGGEGNEQF
many,12,TRBJ2-3,TRBV29-1,SVDRDRSTDTQY
many,9,TRBJ2-5,TRBV20-1,SASREETQY
many,12,TRBJ2-5,TRBV20-1,SAPRTGGWETQY
many,9,TRBJ2-1,TRBV28,ASSLWNEQF